The entry below gives a single TCR beta chain sequence along with its context. Its target is unknown. RNA transcripts gave rise to amplified TCR beta CDR3 regions. First-round RT-PCR with HTBI primers amplified the TCR CDR3 region. TCRdb ran MiXCR on the multiplex PCR reads and lists one entry per CDR3 protein. In the table there are hundreds of thousands of distinct CDR3 sequences, roughly 24% of which are singletons. The entry originates in a study of T cells in Graves' hyperthyroidism and ophthalmopathy. General observations from the study: Most thyroid-expanded clonotypes above 0.001 were also found in blood.

Exclusion of patients followed from uncontrolled infection, other autoimmune disease, pregnancy or lactation. This CDR3 has 15 residues. V was cut by 4 bases and J by 3 bases, with 13 bases left in between. Germline V gene lookup returns CDR1 SNHLY and CDR2 FYNNEI. This chain links TRBV2 with TRBJ1-5; the D is unclear. The receptor comes from a woman aged 25-40 years with Graves' ophthalmopathy. What was sequenced was blood. CDR3 DNA: TGTGCCAGCAGTGTTAGCGGGCTGGTCAATCAGCCCCAGCATTTT. As protein: CASSVSGLVNQPQHF. The variable domain in full, completed from reference TRBV2 and TRBJ1-5, reads EPEVTQTPSHQVTQMGQEVILRCVPISNHLYFYWYRQILGQKVEFLVSFYNNEISEKSEIFDDQFSVERPDGSNFTLKIRSTKLEDSAMYFCASSVSGLVNQPQHFGDGTRLSIL.